This TCR beta chain was recovered during a study of shared clonotypes between healthy human individuals. Assay used: immunoSEQ multiplex PCR; TCRdb lists only in-frame clones, some missing. The table includes hundreds of thousands of clones, around 73% detected once. The CDR3 runs to 15 residues. The J segment lost 4 bases and the V segment lost 2 bases, leaving 6 bases of the junction unmatched. Germline V gives CDR1 SGHRS, CDR2 YFSETQ. Regarding this clone: Other DNA sequences in this specimen translate into the identical CDR3.

The clonotype comes from a woman in her twenties or thirties in good health. Sequencing input: memory CD4+ T cells sorted from blood. Subset given: CD45RA-negative fraction. The genes are TRBV5-1 and TRBJ2-1; 7 bases are shared with TRBD2. The CDR3 sequence is CASSFSSGAYNEQFF. Here the CDR3 DNA reads TGCGCCAGCAGCTTTTCCAGCGGGGCATACAATGAGCAGTTCTTC.